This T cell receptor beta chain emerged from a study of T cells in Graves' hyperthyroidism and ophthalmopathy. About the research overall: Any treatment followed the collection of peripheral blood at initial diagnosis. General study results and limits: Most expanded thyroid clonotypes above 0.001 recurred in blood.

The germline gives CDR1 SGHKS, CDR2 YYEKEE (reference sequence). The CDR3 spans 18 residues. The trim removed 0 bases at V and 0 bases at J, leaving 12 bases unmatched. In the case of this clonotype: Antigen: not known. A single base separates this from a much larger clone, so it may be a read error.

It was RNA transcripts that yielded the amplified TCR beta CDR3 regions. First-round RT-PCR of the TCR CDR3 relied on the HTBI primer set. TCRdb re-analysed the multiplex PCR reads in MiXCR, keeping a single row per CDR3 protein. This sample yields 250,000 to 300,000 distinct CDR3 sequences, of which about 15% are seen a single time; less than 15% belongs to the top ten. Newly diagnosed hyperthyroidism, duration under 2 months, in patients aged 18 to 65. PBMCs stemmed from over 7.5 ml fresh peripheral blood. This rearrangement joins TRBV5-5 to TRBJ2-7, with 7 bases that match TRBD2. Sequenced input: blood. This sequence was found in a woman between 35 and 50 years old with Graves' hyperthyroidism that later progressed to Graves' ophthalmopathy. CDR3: CASSLGPFSGFSSYEQYF. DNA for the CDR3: TGTGCCAGCAGCTTGGGACCCTTTAGCGGGTTCAGCTCCTACGAGCAGTACTTC.